The 16 T cell receptor beta chains reported below all come from one sample, sequenced in a study of cytotoxic CD8 clonotypes in ibrutinib-treated CLL. Using immunoSEQ multiplex PCR, the repertoire was profiled, and TCRdb retains in-frame clones only, with some absent. The data contain about 140,000 clones, around three quarters of them singletons. Material: PBMCs, obtained after 12 months of ibrutinib treatment. Receptors originate from a human donor with chronic lymphocytic leukemia.

This clone was counted only a few times. V is TRBV19 and J is TRBJ2-7; 8 bases match TRBD1. Germline CDR1 is LNHDA and CDR2 is SQIVND (reference sequence). V lost 6 bases to trimming and J lost 2 bases; unmatched junction nucleotides: 9. CDR3 size: 15 residues. The CDR3 region is CASSISGTGAYEQYF. The DNA of the CDR3 is TGTGCCAGTAGCATTTCCGGGACAGGCGCCTACGAGCAGTACTTC.

V usage is TRBV6-6 and J usage is TRBJ2-7; 7 bases are a match to TRBD1. This CDR3 spans 14 amino acids. Germline V gene data show CDR1 as MNHNY and CDR2 as SVGAGI (reference sequence). The J segment lost 2 bases and the V segment lost 5 bases, leaving 6 bases of the junction unmatched. The CDR3 sequence is CASSGGQLTYEQYF. The CDR3 nucleotides read TGTGCCAGCAGTGGGGGACAGTTAACCTACGAGCAGTACTTC.

The genes are TRBV27 and TRBJ2-4; D is possibly TRBD1 or TRBD2 (5 bases each). Germline CDR1 is MNHEY and CDR2 is SMNVEV (reference sequence). V was shortened by 2 bases and J by 12 bases, with 14 bases between the two germline ends. The CDR3 is made up of 13 amino acids. CDR3 residues: CASSLGGQATQYF. DNA for the CDR3: TGTGCCAGCAGTTTAGGGGGTCAGGCTACTCAGTACTTC.

V and J are TRBV5-1 and TRBJ1-1; 7 bases are shared with TRBD1. V trimming: 4 bases; J trimming: 6 bases; junction bases outside the gene matches: 12. CDR3 size: 15 residues. CDR1 is SGHRS, CDR2 YFSETQ, per germline. CDR3 region: CASSPPTGVWSEAFF. The CDR3 DNA sequence: TGCGCCAGCAGCCCCCCAACAGGGGTTTGGTCTGAAGCTTTCTTT. Using reference TRBV5-1 and TRBJ1-1 for the parts outside the CDR3, the full variable domain is KAGVTQTPRYLIKTRGQQVTLSCSPISGHRSVSWYQQTPGQGLQFLFEYFSETQRNKGNFPGRFSGRQFSNSRSEMNVSTLELGDSALYLCASSPPTGVWSEAFFGQGTRLTVV.

CDR3 nucleotide sequence: TGTGCCACCAGCAGAGCGGGGACTAATGAAAAACTGTTTTTT. It yields the protein CATSRAGTNEKLFF. V gene TRBV15 combines with J gene TRBJ1-4; D unclear. V was shortened by 1 base and J by 2 bases, with 5 bases between the two germline ends. This CDR3 region has 14 residues. Per the germline V gene, CDR1 is LNHNV and CDR2 is YYDKDF (reference sequence).

This chain uses TRBV10-3 with TRBJ2-3, with D tentatively TRBD1 or TRBD2 (7 bases each). Trimming cost V 4 bases and J 4 bases, with 18 bases left between them. Germline V CDR1 and CDR2: ENHRY, SYGVKD. The CDR3 sequence is 16 residues long. The CDR3 DNA reads as TGTGCCATCAGTGTCCGGGCAGGGGGGGCCGCAGATACGCAGTATTTT. As protein: CAISVRAGGAADTQYF.

The rearrangement joins TRBV5-4 to TRBJ1-4; 8 bases are a match to TRBD1. Germline V lookup: CDR1 SGHNT, CDR2 YYREEE (reference sequence). With 2 bases clipped from V and 10 bases from J, the junction kept 7 bases outside the gene matches. This CDR3 has 14 amino acids. CDR3 sequence reads: CASSFWTGTGKLFF. As DNA, the CDR3 is TGTGCCAGCAGCTTTTGGACAGGGACTGGAAAACTGTTTTTT.

The genes are TRBV6-5 and TRBJ2-2, with 8 nucleotides matching TRBD1. V lost 6 bases, J lost 7 bases, and 10 bases stayed unmatched. Germline V CDR1 and CDR2: MNHEY, SVGAGI. The CDR3 runs 15 residues. The CDR3 is CASRPGQGVGGELFF. In DNA, the CDR3 is TGTGCCAGCAGACCCGGACAGGGCGTAGGCGGGGAGCTGTTTTTT.

The genes are TRBV28 and TRBJ2-7; 11 bases are shared with TRBD2. From germline, CDR1 is MDHEN and CDR2 SYDVKM. With 3 bases clipped from V and 8 bases from J, the junction kept 6 bases outside the gene matches. CDR3 length: 14 amino acids. For the CDR3, the DNA is TGTGCCAGCAGTTTTCTGCGACTAGCGGGAAAGCAGTACTTC. It is translated as CASSFLRLAGKQYF.

The chain has TRBV10-3 and TRBJ2-1; perhaps TRBD2 as D (6 bases). Trimming cost V 4 bases and J 9 bases, with 13 bases left between them. The germline CDR1 and CDR2 sequences are ENHRY and SYGVKD. This CDR3 is 13 amino acids long. CDR3 sequence: CAISADLAVEQFF. Written as DNA, the CDR3 is TGTGCCATCAGTGCGGATTTAGCGGTTGAGCAGTTCTTC.

The V call is TRBV29-1, the J call TRBJ2-1; 10 bases map to TRBD2. The CDR3 runs 14 residues. The trim removed 6 bases at V and 4 bases at J, leaving 6 bases unmatched. The germline V gene has CDR1 SQVTM and CDR2 ANQGSEA. The CDR3 is CSVPTSGVYNEQFF. DNA for the CDR3: TGCAGCGTACCTACTAGCGGGGTTTACAATGAGCAGTTCTTC.

At least ten counts were recorded for this clone. The gene calls are TRBV6-1 and TRBJ1-1; D is ambiguous. The length of the CDR3 is 10 residues. V gave up 8 bases and J gave up 2 bases, with 3 bases separating them. The V gene's germline CDR1 is MNHNS and CDR2 SASEGT. For the CDR3, the DNA is TGTGCCAGCTTAAACACTGAAGCTTTCTTT. It encodes CASLNTEAFF.

V gene TRBV10-3 combines with J gene TRBJ2-1; TRBD2 matches 8 bases. The ends lost 2 bases at V and 2 bases at J; junction bases unmatched: 2. CDR3 length: 15 amino acids. CDR1 and CDR2 (germline): ENHRY, SYGVKD. CDR3: CAISEREGTYNEQFF. The CDR3 DNA sequence: TGTGCCATCAGTGAGCGGGAGGGGACCTACAATGAGCAGTTCTTC.

V and J are TRBV29-1 and TRBJ2-7; 7 nucleotides match TRBD1. Per germline, CDR1 SQVTM and CDR2 ANQGSEA. The CDR3 spans 13 residues. The V and J ends lost 6 bases and 1 base, in that order; junction bases with no gene match: 6. DNA of the CDR3: TGCAGCGTACGGGACAGTATTTCCTACGAGCAGTACTTC. It translates to CSVRDSISYEQYF.

This clone has more than one count but fewer than ten. This chain uses TRBV2 with TRBJ1-1; D remains unclear. The CDR3 has 13 residues. Trimming left V 8 bases short and J 5 bases short, with 15 bases between. The germline CDR1 and CDR2 sequences are SNHLY and FYNNEI. The CDR3 protein is CASFVGGSTEAFF. DNA of the CDR3: TGTGCCAGCTTTGTTGGCGGGAGTACTGAAGCTTTCTTT. Complete variable domain (other parts from reference TRBV2 and TRBJ1-1): EPEVTQTPSHQVTQMGQEVILRCVPISNHLYFYWYRQILGQKVEFLVSFYNNEISEKSEIFDDQFSVERPDGSNFTLKIRSTKLEDSAMYFCASFVGGSTEAFFGQGTRLTVV.

The CDR3 nucleotides are TGTGCCAGCAGTTTGTTTCGCGGGGGGAACACTGAAGCTTTCTTT. Protein product: CASSLFRGGNTEAFF. J is TRBJ1-1 and V is TRBV28; D is possibly TRBD1 (5 bases). Germline CDR1 reads MDHEN; CDR2 reads SYDVKM. Trimming cost V 3 bases and J 1 base, with 12 bases left between them. The CDR3 is 15 amino acids.